This TCR beta chain was found in a study of human T cells and chemical hapten exposure. The CDR3 is 15 residues long. CDR1 and CDR2 (germline): KGHSH, LQKENI. V dropped 3 bases and J dropped 9; count of bases not matched to a gene: 4. Source study methods: Sequenced samples showed a median of 95,638 TCRs each, with counts running from 23,224 to 690,600. TCRdb reanalysed the RACE reads using MiXCR and keeps one entry per CDR3 protein. The V and J calls come from TCRdb's annotation, not from the publication. The table shows more than 65,000 distinct CDR3 sequences, with about 9.4% occurring only once. The sample's time point: patch test 1, 2 weeks after DPC sensitization. Regarding treatment: therapeutic diphenylcyclopropenone sensitization with weekly scalp DPC.

The chain joins TRBV18 to TRBJ2-1, with 14 positions matching TRBD2. The clonotype comes from a woman between 50 and 59 years old with alopecia areata. Some clones in this sample may be carry-over from other donors' samples. Specimen: whole blood, collected in connection with sensitization to the hapten diphenylcyclopropenone (DPC). Here the CDR3 reads CASSPGLAGVSEQFF. CDR3 nucleotides: TGTGCCAGCTCACCGGGACTAGCGGGAGTCTCTGAGCAGTTCTTC. The variable domain in full, completed from reference TRBV18 and TRBJ2-1, reads NAGVMQNPRHLVRRRGQEARLRCSPMKGHSHVYWYRQLPEEGLKFMVYLQKENIIDESGMPKERFSAEFPKEGPSILRIQQVVRGDSAAYFCASSPGLAGVSEQFFGPGTRLTVL.